The rows below give T cell receptor beta chains drawn from one sample of a study of immune characterization of retroperitoneal liposarcoma. Via MiXCR, TCRdb re-called the PCR reads, giving one row per CDR3 protein. The sample holds about 6,600 distinct CDR3 sequences, roughly 29% seen once. Sequencing used tumor tissue. The receptors stem from a female donor with retroperitoneal liposarcoma. The CDR3 runs from the conserved cysteine through the conserved F or W. Each record gives: V gene, J gene, CDR3 protein.

v_call: TRBV5-6
j_call: TRBJ2-6
cdr3_aa: CASSLQDTVSGANVLTF

v_call: TRBV12-3/TRBV12-4
j_call: TRBJ1-5
cdr3_aa: CASSNQGASNQPQHF

v_call: TRBV19
j_call: TRBJ2-3
cdr3_aa: CASSIYGSSTDTQYF

v_call: TRBV11-1
j_call: TRBJ2-7
cdr3_aa: CASSLVTETYEQYF

v_call: TRBV4-3
j_call: TRBJ2-1
cdr3_aa: CASRGRGRLNEQFF

v_call: TRBV6-6
j_call: -
cdr3_aa: CASSYGDKTYEQYF

v_call: TRBV6-1
j_call: TRBJ2-3
cdr3_aa: CASSEIRGADTQYF

v_call: TRBV7-8
j_call: TRBJ2-7
cdr3_aa: CASSPRGQGIGEQYF

v_call: TRBV6-5
j_call: TRBJ2-5
cdr3_aa: CASSYGQAEYETQYF

v_call: TRBV12-3/TRBV12-4
j_call: -
cdr3_aa: CASSRTSSYEQYF

v_call: TRBV6-4
j_call: TRBJ2-3
cdr3_aa: CASSDSVGEDTQYF

v_call: TRBV12-3/TRBV12-4
j_call: TRBJ2-7
cdr3_aa: CASSWMSGVYEQYF

v_call: TRBV7-2
j_call: TRBJ1-1
cdr3_aa: CASSLASTEAFF

v_call: TRBV6-1
j_call: TRBJ2-4
cdr3_aa: CASRFRDSKNIQYF

v_call: TRBV6-1
j_call: TRBJ2-1
cdr3_aa: CASSDKSEQFF

v_call: TRBV7-2
j_call: TRBJ1-1
cdr3_aa: CASSRGAPQAFF